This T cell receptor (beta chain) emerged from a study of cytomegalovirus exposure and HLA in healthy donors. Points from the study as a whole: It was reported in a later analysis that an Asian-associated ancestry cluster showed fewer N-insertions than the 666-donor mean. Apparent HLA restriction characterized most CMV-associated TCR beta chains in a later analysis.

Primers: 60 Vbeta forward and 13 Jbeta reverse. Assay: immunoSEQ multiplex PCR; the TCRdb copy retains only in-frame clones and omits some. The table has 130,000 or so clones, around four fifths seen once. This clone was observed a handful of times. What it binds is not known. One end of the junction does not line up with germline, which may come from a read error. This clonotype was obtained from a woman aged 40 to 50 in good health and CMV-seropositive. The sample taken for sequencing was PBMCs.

CDR3 in DNA: TGTGCCAGCAGCCAAGATCTGGCGGGATCCGCAGATACGCAGTATTTT. Amino acids: CASSQDLAGSADTQYF. This rearrangement joins TRBV4-1 to TRBJ2-3, with a weak D call TRBD2 (6 bases). Germline V gene sequence: CDR1 MGHRA, CDR2 YSYEKL. The CDR3 is made up of 16 amino acids.